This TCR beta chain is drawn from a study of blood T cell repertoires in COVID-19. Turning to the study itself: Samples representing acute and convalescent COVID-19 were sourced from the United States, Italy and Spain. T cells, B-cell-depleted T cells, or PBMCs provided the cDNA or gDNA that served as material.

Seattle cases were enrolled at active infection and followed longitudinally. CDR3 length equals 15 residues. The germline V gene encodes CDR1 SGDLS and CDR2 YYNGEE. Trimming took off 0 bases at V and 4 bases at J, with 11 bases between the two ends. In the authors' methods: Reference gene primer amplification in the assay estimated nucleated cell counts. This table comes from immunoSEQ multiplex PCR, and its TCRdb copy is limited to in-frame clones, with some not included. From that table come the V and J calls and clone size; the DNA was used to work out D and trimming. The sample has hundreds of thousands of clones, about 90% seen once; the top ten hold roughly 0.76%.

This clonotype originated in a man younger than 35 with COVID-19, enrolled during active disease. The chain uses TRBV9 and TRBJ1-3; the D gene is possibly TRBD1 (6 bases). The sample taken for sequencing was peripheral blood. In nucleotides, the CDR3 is TGTGCCAGCAGCGTAGTAGAAGGGGGAGGAAACACCATATATTTT. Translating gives CASSVVEGGGNTIYF.